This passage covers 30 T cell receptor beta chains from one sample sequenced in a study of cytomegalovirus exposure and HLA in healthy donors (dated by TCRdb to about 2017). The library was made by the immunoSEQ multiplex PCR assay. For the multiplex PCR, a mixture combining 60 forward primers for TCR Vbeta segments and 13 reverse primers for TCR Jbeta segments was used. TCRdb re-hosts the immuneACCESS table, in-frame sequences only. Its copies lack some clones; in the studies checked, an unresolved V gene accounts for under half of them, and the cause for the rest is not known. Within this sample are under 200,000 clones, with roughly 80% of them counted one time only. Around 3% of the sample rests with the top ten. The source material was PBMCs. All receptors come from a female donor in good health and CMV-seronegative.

CDR3 sequence (DNA): TGTGCCAGCAGCCCTACGGGACTTACAGCCACGGAAGCTTTCTTT. Translation gives CASSPTGLTATEAFF. The chain recombines TRBV7-9 with TRBJ1-1; a weak D match, TRBD1 (5 bases). The CDR3 contains 15 residues. V lost 5 bases and J lost 8, with 21 bases in between. Germline CDR1 and CDR2: SEHNR and FQNEAQ (reference sequence).

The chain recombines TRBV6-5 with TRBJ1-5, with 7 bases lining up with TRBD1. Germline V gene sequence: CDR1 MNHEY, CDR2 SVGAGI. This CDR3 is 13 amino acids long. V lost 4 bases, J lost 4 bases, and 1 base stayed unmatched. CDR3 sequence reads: CASSLQGNQPQHF. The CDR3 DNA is TGTGCCAGCAGTTTACAGGGGAATCAGCCCCAGCATTTT.

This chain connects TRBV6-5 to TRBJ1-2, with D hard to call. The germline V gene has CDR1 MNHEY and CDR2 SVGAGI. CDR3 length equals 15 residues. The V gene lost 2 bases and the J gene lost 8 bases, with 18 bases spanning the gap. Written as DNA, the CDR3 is TGTGCCAGCAGTTACGTCCCTCGAACCCCGGGAGGCTACACCTTC. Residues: CASSYVPRTPGGYTF.

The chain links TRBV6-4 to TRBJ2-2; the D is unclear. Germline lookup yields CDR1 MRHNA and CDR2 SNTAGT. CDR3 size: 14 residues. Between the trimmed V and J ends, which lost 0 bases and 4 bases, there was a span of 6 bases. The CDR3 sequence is CASSDSPGTGELFF. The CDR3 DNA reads TGTGCCAGCAGTGACTCTCCAGGCACCGGGGAGCTGTTTTTT.

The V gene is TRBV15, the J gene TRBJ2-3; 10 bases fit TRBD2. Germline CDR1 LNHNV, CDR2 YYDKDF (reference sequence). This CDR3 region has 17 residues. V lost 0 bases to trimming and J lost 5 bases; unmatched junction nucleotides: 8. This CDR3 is CATSRELPGTSVDTQYF. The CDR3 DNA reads TGTGCCACCAGCAGAGAGTTACCGGGGACTAGCGTAGATACGCAGTATTTT.

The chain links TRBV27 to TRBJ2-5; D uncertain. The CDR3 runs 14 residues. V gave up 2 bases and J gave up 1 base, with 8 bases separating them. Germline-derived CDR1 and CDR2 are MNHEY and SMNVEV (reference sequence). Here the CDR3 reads CASSLRVPQETQYF. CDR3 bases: TGTGCCAGCAGTTTACGAGTACCCCAAGAGACCCAGTACTTC.

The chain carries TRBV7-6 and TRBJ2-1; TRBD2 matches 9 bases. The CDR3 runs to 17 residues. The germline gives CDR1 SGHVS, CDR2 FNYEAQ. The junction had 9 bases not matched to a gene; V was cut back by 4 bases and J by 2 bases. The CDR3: CASSSLPSGTTYNEQFF. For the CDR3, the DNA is TGTGCCAGCAGCTCCTTACCTAGCGGGACTACCTACAATGAGCAGTTCTTC.

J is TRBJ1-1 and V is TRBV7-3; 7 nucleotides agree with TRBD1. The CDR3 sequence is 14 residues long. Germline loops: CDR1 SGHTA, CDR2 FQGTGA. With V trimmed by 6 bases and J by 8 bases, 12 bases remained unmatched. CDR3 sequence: CASSYSGQRQEAFF. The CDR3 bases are TGTGCCAGCAGTTATTCGGGACAGCGGCAGGAAGCTTTCTTT.

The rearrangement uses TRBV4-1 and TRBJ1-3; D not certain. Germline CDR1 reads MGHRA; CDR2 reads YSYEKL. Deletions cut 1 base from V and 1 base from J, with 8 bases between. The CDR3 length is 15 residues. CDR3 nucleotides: TGCGCCAGCAGCCAAGGGCGAGGTTCTGGAAACACCATATATTTT. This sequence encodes CASSQGRGSGNTIYF.

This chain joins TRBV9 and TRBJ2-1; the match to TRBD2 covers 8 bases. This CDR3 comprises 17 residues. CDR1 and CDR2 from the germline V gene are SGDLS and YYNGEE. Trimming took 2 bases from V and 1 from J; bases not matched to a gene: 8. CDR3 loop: CASSVEAGVGSYNEQFF. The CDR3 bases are TGTGCCAGCAGCGTCGAAGCGGGAGTTGGGTCCTACAATGAGCAGTTCTTC. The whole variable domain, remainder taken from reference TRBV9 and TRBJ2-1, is DSGVTQTPKHLITATGQRVTLRCSPRSGDLSVYWYQQSLDQGLQFLIQYYNGEERAKGNILERFSAQQFPDLHSELNLSSLELGDSALYFCASSVEAGVGSYNEQFFGPGTRLTVL.

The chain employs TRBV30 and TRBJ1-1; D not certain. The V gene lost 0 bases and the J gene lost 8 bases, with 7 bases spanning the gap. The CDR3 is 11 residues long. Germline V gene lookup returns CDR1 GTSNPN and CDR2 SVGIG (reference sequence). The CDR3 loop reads CAWSVGGEAFF. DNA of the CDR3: TGTGCCTGGAGTGTAGGAGGGGAAGCTTTCTTT.

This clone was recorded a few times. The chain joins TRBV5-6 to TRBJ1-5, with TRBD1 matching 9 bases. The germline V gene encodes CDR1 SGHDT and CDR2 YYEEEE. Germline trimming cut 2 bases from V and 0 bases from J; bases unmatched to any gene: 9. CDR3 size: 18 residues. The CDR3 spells CASSLQGASLYSNQPQHF. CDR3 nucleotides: TGTGCCAGCAGCTTACAGGGGGCCTCTCTCTATAGCAATCAGCCCCAGCATTTT. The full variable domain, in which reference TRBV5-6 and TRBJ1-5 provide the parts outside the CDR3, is DAGVTQSPTHLIKTRGQQVTLRCSPKSGHDTVSWYQQALGQGPQFIFQYYEEEERQRGNFPDRFSGHQFPNYSSELNVNALLLGDSALYLCASSLQGASLYSNQPQHFGDGTRLSIL.

This chain's CDR3 is CASSSFRLGDNEQFF. The CDR3 DNA sequence: TGTGCCAGCAGTTCCTTCCGACTGGGAGACAATGAGCAGTTCTTC. This rearrangement joins TRBV7-3 to TRBJ2-1; weak D call: TRBD2 (5 bases). Trimming removed 6 bases at V and 5 bases at J, with 17 bases between. Germline assignment: CDR1 SGHTA and CDR2 FQGTGA. The CDR3 has 15 residues.

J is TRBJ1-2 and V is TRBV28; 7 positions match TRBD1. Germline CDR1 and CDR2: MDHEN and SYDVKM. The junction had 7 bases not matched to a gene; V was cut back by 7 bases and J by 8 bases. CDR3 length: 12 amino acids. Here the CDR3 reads CASTTGTAGYTF. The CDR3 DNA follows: TGTGCCAGCACTACCGGGACAGCAGGCTACACCTTC.

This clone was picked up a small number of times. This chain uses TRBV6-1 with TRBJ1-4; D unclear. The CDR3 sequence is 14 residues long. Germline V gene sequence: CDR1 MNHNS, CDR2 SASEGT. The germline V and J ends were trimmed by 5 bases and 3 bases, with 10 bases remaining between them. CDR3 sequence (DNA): TGTGCCAGCAGTCTGGTTCAGGCTAATGAAAAACTGTTTTTT. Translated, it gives CASSLVQANEKLFF.

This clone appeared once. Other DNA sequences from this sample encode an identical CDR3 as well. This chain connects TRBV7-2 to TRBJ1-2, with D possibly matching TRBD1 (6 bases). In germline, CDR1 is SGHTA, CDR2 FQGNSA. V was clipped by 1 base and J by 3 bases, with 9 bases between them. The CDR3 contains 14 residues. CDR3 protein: CASSLVGGDYGYTF. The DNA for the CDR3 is TGTGCCAGCAGCTTAGTAGGGGGAGACTATGGCTACACCTTC.

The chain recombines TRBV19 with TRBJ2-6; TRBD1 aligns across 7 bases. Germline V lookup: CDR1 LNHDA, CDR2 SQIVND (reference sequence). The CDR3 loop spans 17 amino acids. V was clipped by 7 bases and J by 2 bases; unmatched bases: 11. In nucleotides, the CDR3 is TGTGCCAGTAACACCTTACCGACAGGGACTGGGGCCAACGTCCTGACTTTC. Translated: CASNTLPTGTGANVLTF.

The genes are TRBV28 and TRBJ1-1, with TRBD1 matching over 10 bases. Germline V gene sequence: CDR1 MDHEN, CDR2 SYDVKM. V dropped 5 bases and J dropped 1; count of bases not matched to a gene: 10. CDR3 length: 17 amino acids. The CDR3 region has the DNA TGTGCCAGCAGTACCCATTCCGGACAGGGGGAGAACACTGAAGCTTTCTTT. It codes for CASSTHSGQGENTEAFF. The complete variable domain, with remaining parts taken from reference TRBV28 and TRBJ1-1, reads DVKVTQSSRYLVKRTGEKVFLECVQDMDHENMFWYRQDPGLGLRLIYFSYDVKMKEKGDIPEGYSVSREKKERFSLILESASTNQTSMYLCASSTHSGQGENTEAFFGQGTRLTVV.

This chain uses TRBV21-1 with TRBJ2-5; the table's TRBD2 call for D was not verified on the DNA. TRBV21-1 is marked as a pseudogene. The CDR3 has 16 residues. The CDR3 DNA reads TGTGCCAGCAGCAAAGGAAAATTCGGCGGGGAAGAGACCCAGTACTTC. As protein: CASSKGKFGGEETQYF.

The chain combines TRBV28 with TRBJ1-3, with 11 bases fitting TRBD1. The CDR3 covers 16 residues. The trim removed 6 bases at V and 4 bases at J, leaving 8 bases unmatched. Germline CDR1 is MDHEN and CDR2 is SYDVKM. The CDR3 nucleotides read TGTGCCAGCAGCCCTCCGGGACAGGGGGGCGGAAACACCATATATTTT. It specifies CASSPPGQGGGNTIYF.

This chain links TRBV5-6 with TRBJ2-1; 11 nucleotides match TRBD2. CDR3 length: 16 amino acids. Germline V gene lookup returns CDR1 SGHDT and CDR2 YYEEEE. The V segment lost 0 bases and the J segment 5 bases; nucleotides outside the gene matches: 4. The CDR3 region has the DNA TGTGCCAGCAGCTTGGAACTAGCGGGGGAGAACAATGAGCAGTTCTTC. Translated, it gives CASSLELAGENNEQFF.

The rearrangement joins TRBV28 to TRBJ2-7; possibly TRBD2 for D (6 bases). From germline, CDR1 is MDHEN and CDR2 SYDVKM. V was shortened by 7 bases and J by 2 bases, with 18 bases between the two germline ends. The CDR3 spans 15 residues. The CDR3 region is CASTSTGGGTYEQYF. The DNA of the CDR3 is TGTGCCAGCACCTCGACTGGCGGCGGGACCTACGAGCAGTACTTC.

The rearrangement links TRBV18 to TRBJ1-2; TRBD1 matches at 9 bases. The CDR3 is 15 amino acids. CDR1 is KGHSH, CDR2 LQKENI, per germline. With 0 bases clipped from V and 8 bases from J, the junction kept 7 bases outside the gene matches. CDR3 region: CASSPPGQGGGGYTF. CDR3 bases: TGTGCCAGCTCACCACCGGGACAGGGAGGTGGAGGCTACACCTTC.

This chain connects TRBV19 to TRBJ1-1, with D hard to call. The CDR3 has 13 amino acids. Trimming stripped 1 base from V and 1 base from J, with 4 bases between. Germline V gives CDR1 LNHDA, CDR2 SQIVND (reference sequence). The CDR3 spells CASSIGENTEAFF. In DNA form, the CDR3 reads TGTGCCAGTAGTATAGGCGAGAACACTGAAGCTTTCTTT.

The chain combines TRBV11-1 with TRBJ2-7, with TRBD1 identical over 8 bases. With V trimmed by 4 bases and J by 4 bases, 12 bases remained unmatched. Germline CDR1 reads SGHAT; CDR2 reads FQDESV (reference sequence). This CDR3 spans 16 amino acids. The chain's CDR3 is CASSSGGTGRFYEQYF. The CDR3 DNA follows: TGTGCCAGCAGCTCAGGGGGGACAGGTCGGTTTTACGAGCAGTACTTC.

CDR3 sequence: CASSPVSGGVQETQYF. CDR3 in DNA: TGTGCCAGCAGTCCGGTGAGCGGGGGAGTACAAGAGACCCAGTACTTC. The chain is built from TRBV7-7 and TRBJ2-5; TRBD2 aligns across 8 bases. The CDR3 is 16 amino acids. Germline loops: CDR1 SSHAT, CDR2 FNYEAQ (reference sequence). The junction had 11 bases not matched to a gene; V was cut back by 6 bases and J by 2 bases.

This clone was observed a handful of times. The CDR3 sequence: CASSLGSGRSDKNIQYF. The CDR3 coding sequence is TGTGCCAGCAGTTTAGGGAGCGGGAGGTCGGACAAAAACATTCAGTACTTC. The V call is TRBV28, the J call TRBJ2-4, with 9 bases fitting TRBD2. Germline CDR1 MDHEN, CDR2 SYDVKM. Germline trimming cut 2 bases from V and 3 bases from J; bases unmatched to any gene: 8. This CDR3 comprises 17 residues.

The CDR3 here is CASRRQGMGSYNSPLHF. The CDR3 nucleotides are TGCGCCAGCAGGCGGCAGGGAATGGGCTCCTATAATTCACCCCTCCACTTT. This chain links TRBV5-1 with TRBJ1-6, with D tentatively TRBD1 (5 bases). Germline loops: CDR1 SGHRS, CDR2 YFSETQ. The CDR3 runs to 17 residues. Trimming pared 5 bases from V and 0 bases from J, leaving 15 bases between.

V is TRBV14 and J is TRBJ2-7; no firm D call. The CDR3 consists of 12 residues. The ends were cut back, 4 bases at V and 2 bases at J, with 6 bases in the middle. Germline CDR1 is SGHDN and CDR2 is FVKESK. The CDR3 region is CASSLATYEQYF. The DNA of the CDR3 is TGTGCCAGCAGCCTTGCGACCTACGAGCAGTACTTC.

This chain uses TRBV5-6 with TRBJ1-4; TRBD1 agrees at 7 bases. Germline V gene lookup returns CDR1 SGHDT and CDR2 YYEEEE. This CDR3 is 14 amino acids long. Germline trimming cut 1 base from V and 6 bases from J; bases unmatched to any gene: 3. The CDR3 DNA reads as TGTGCCAGCAGCTTGCAGGGGGTCGATGAAAAACTGTTTTTT. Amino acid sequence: CASSLQGVDEKLFF.